This T cell receptor (beta chain) was retrieved from a study of blood T cell repertoires in COVID-19. Turning to the study itself: Samples of COVID-19 (acute and convalescent) were obtained from the United States, Italy and Spain.

In Seattle, patients joined the study during active infection and were tracked longitudinally. The CDR3 extends over 16 amino acids. Germline V gives CDR1 SGHKS, CDR2 YYEKEE (reference sequence). Trimming cost V 4 bases and J 5 bases; bases outside gene matches: 11. Per the study methods: Reference gene primer amplification gave estimated nucleated cell counts. Profiled with immunoSEQ multiplex PCR; TCRdb holds only in-frame clones, not every one. Clone size and the V and J calls come from that table; the DNA yielded D and trimming. In the table there are a few hundred thousand clones, about 85% of which are singletons.

The material sequenced was peripheral blood. The chain employs TRBV5-5 and TRBJ2-1; 8 bases fit TRBD1. This sequence was found in a human donor with COVID-19, enrolled during active disease. The donor label of this sample is uncertain. The CDR3: CASSLQGAHGDNEQFF. The CDR3 coding sequence is TGTGCCAGCAGCCTGCAGGGGGCTCATGGGGACAATGAGCAGTTCTTC.